Shown below are 25 T cell receptor beta chains from a single sample sequenced in a study of T cells in Graves' hyperthyroidism and ophthalmopathy. Researchers took RNA transcripts and amplified the TCR beta CDR3 regions from them. The primer set for the first-round RT-PCR of the TCR CDR3 was HTBI. TCRdb reanalysed the multiplex PCR reads using MiXCR and keeps one entry per CDR3 protein. The repertoire consists of about 380,000 distinct CDR3 sequences, with around 20% occurring once and the leading ten covering 40%. The sample taken for sequencing was blood. These receptors were taken from a young man with Graves' ophthalmopathy.

In this sample, this clonotype turned up a few times. This chain links TRBV10-3 with TRBJ1-1, with D tentatively TRBD1 (6 bases). Per the germline V gene, CDR1 is ENHRY and CDR2 is SYGVKD. V was pared by 6 bases and J by 4 bases, with 12 bases between. The CDR3 runs 13 residues. The CDR3 DNA is TGTGCCATCAGCGAGCTAGGGGGCACTGAAGCTTTCTTT. This encodes CAISELGGTEAFF.

The sample holds many counts of this clonotype. The V gene is TRBV2, the J gene TRBJ1-2; D is possibly TRBD1 (5 bases). The germline V gene has CDR1 SNHLY and CDR2 FYNNEI. CDR3 length: 13 residues. V lost 7 bases, J lost 3 bases, and 12 bases lay in between. CDR3 protein: CASIWSRDYGYTF. The CDR3 region has the DNA TGTGCCAGCATCTGGTCCAGGGACTATGGCTACACCTTC.

This sequence joins TRBV29-1 and TRBJ2-5, with 7 bases matching TRBD2. From germline, CDR1 is SQVTM and CDR2 ANQGSEA. V lost 7 bases to trimming and J lost 4 bases; unmatched junction nucleotides: 9. The CDR3 is made up of 13 amino acids. CDR3 DNA sequence: TGCAGCGGGGGGGGTGTTAGCGGAGAGACCCAGTACTTC. It translates to CSGGGVSGETQYF.

This clonotype was recorded many times. The chain's CDR3 is CASSLGRINQPQHF. The CDR3 DNA follows: TGTGCCAGCAGCTTAGGACGGATTAATCAGCCCCAGCATTTT. The chain links TRBV3-1 to TRBJ1-5; D gene uncertain. The CDR3 sequence is 14 residues long. V was cut by 5 bases and J by 4 bases, with 12 bases left in between. Germline loops: CDR1 LGHDT, CDR2 YNNKEL (reference sequence).

This clonotype was recorded at least ten times. The chain carries TRBV28 and TRBJ2-1, with D unclear. The CDR3 consists of 15 residues. CDR1 is MDHEN, CDR2 SYDVKM, per germline. V lost 6 bases, J lost 4 bases, and 16 bases lay in between. CDR3 nucleotide sequence: TGTGCCAGCAGCTGGCTTGGCAGCTTATACAATGAGCAGTTCTTC. Protein sequence: CASSWLGSLYNEQFF.

This clonotype was seen a handful of times. The chain employs TRBV5-1 and TRBJ2-7, with 7 bases that match TRBD1. J was trimmed by 4 bases and V by 4 bases; bases with no gene match: 14. Per germline, CDR1 SGHRS and CDR2 YFSETQ. The CDR3 runs 16 residues. CDR3 coding DNA: TGCGCCAGCAGCCCGCTCCCGAGACAGGGTTTATACGAGCAGTACTTC. Its translation: CASSPLPRQGLYEQYF.

At least ten counts were recorded for this clonotype. V usage is TRBV7-9 and J usage is TRBJ2-2, with a weak D call TRBD1 (6 bases). The CDR3 runs 13 residues. The V gene's germline CDR1 is SEHNR and CDR2 FQNEAQ (reference sequence). The V end lost 4 bases, the J end lost 8 bases, and 11 bases lay between the germline ends. CDR3 DNA: TGTGCCAGCAGCTCAGAGGGGACAGGGGAGCTGTTTTTT. Amino acids: CASSSEGTGELFF.

The rearrangement uses TRBV11-1 and TRBJ1-3, with unresolved D. The V and J ends lost 5 bases and 0 bases respectively, with 11 bases between them. The CDR3 runs 15 residues. Per germline, CDR1 SGHAT and CDR2 FQDESV (reference sequence). The CDR3, as DNA: TGTGCCAGCAGCGCAACAGCGATCTCTGGAAACACCATATATTTT. This gives the protein CASSATAISGNTIYF.

This chain connects TRBV24-1 to TRBJ1-5; D is unresolved. CDR3 size: 14 residues. Trimming shortened V by 4 bases and J by 0 bases, and 6 bases separated the two germline ends. Germline V gives CDR1 KGHDR, CDR2 SFDVKD. The CDR3 loop is CATSEAFSNQPQHF. The CDR3 DNA reads TGTGCCACCAGTGAGGCGTTTAGCAATCAGCCCCAGCATTTT.

The chain couples TRBV13 to TRBJ2-3; a weak D match, TRBD2 (6 bases). V was cut by 6 bases and J by 2 bases, with 15 bases left in between. Germline CDR1 is PRHDT and CDR2 is FYEKMQ (reference sequence). The CDR3 covers 15 residues. Here the CDR3 reads CASSPSGEYTDTQYF. Written as DNA, the CDR3 is TGTGCCAGCAGTCCCTCGGGGGAGTACACAGATACGCAGTATTTT.

The chain links TRBV7-9 to TRBJ2-1; the D gene is possibly TRBD2 (5 bases). V was pared by 7 bases and J by 7 bases, with 11 bases between. This CDR3 spans 12 amino acids. Germline CDR1 is SEHNR and CDR2 is FQNEAQ (reference sequence). The DNA for the CDR3 is TGTGCCAGCACGGTGGGAGTTAATGAGCAGTTCTTC. Protein: CASTVGVNEQFF.

The rearrangement joins TRBV3-1 to TRBJ2-5, with TRBD1 identical over 7 bases. Per the germline V gene, CDR1 is LGHDT and CDR2 is YNNKEL (reference sequence). The J segment lost 1 base and the V segment lost 0 bases, leaving 17 bases of the junction unmatched. The CDR3 length is 20 residues. The CDR3 loop reads CASSQDLGQWGDLFQETQYF. The DNA of the CDR3 is TGTGCCAGCAGCCAAGATTTGGGACAGTGGGGTGACCTATTCCAAGAGACCCAGTACTTC.

J is TRBJ2-1 and V is TRBV10-3, with 9 nucleotides matching TRBD2. The J call may be incorrect, as the DNA end agrees better with TRBJ2-7. The CDR3 consists of 16 residues. Germline V gene lookup returns CDR1 ENHRY and CDR2 SYGVKD. The CDR3 region is CAISGTSVSSYNEQYF. CDR3 in DNA: TGTGCCATCAGTGGGACTAGCGTAAGCTCCTACAATGAGCAGTACTTC.

This clonotype was recorded a few times. The V gene is TRBV27, the J gene TRBJ1-6, with TRBD1 as a possible D gene (6 bases). The CDR3 is 12 residues long. Trimming took 6 bases from V and 9 from J, leaving 9 bases between them. CDR1 is MNHEY, CDR2 SMNVEV, per germline (reference sequence). The CDR3 DNA sequence: TGTGCCAGCAGACAGGGATTTTCACCCCTCCACTTT. Protein product: CASRQGFSPLHF.

This clonotype has a handful of counts. V is TRBV6-2 or TRBV6-3 and J is TRBJ1-1; 9 nucleotides agree with TRBD1. Germline V CDR1 and CDR2: MNHEY, SVGEGT. J was trimmed by 10 bases and V by 5 bases; bases with no gene match: 2. The length of the CDR3 is 11 residues. CDR3 nucleotide sequence: TGTGCCAGCAGTGGGACAGGGTCAGCTTTCTTT. Translation: CASSGTGSAFF.

The sample holds many counts of this clonotype. The V gene is TRBV9, the J gene TRBJ1-1, with D unresolved. Germline CDR1 and CDR2: SGDLS and YYNGEE. Trimming removed 1 base at V and 0 bases at J, with 10 bases between. The CDR3 has 15 residues. CDR3 in DNA: TGTGCCAGCAGCGTAAATTACGTCATGAACACTGAAGCTTTCTTT. It is translated as CASSVNYVMNTEAFF.

There are many counts of this clonotype. The chain carries TRBV6-1 and TRBJ2-3, with D possibly matching TRBD2 (6 bases). This CDR3 is built from 14 residues. The germline V gene has CDR1 MNHNS and CDR2 SASEGT. V lost 1 base and J lost 6, with 11 bases in between. The CDR3 protein is CASSEVGLSDTQYF. The DNA for the CDR3 is TGTGCCAGCAGTGAAGTGGGACTTTCGGATACGCAGTATTTT.

On this clonotype: Possible read error: a much larger clone is one base away. The V and J genes are TRBV6-1 and TRBJ1-2, with no clear D. CDR1 is MNHNS, CDR2 SASEGT, per germline. Between the trimmed V and J ends, which lost 7 bases and 0 bases, there was a span of 12 bases. The CDR3 covers 14 residues. The CDR3 reads CASNGLNTNYGYTF. The CDR3 nucleotides read TGTGCCAGCAACGGGCTTAACACTAACTATGGCTACACCTTC.

CDR3 in amino acids: CASSDPGLAGDEQFF. In DNA, the CDR3 is TGTGCCAGCAGTGACCCGGGACTAGCGGGGGATGAGCAGTTCTTC. The rearrangement joins TRBV6-1 to TRBJ2-1, with 14 bases lining up with TRBD2. This CDR3 is built from 15 residues. V dropped 3 bases and J dropped 8; count of bases not matched to a gene: 3. The V gene's germline CDR1 is MNHNS and CDR2 SASEGT.

This clonotype turned up a few times. V gene TRBV5-8 combines with J gene TRBJ2-7; 9 nucleotides agree with TRBD1. CDR3 length: 15 amino acids. CDR1 is SGHTS and CDR2 is YDEGEE in the germline V gene. V trimming: 4 bases; J trimming: 6 bases; junction bases outside the gene matches: 11. The CDR3 protein is CASSLTGQGRPEQYF. CDR3 coding DNA: TGTGCCAGCAGCCTGACGGGACAGGGACGACCCGAGCAGTACTTC.

This clonotype was detected once. The V and J genes are TRBV10-3 and TRBJ2-5; tentatively, D is TRBD2 (6 bases). This CDR3 is built from 14 residues. Trimming stripped 4 bases from V and 1 base from J, with 10 bases between. The germline CDR1 and CDR2 sequences are ENHRY and SYGVKD. The CDR3: CAISASSAQETQYF. In nucleotides, the CDR3 is TGTGCCATCAGTGCATCTAGCGCCCAAGAGACCCAGTACTTC.

This clonotype was found a few times. The V gene is TRBV6-1, the J gene TRBJ2-3, with 12 bases matching TRBD2. V shed 3 bases and J 4 bases; nucleotides not matched to a gene: 11. The CDR3 sequence is 18 residues long. Germline lookup yields CDR1 MNHNS and CDR2 SASEGT. CDR3 sequence reads: CASSDSLPSSGGADTQYF. The CDR3, as DNA: TGTGCCAGCAGTGACTCCCTACCTTCTAGCGGGGGGGCAGATACGCAGTATTTT.

In its sample, this clonotype was seen a few times. The chain couples TRBV6-1 to TRBJ2-7, with a tentative D call TRBD2 (6 bases). The CDR3 length is 14 residues. From germline, CDR1 is MNHNS and CDR2 SASEGT. V lost 2 bases, J lost 3 bases, and 11 bases lay in between. This chain's CDR3 is CASSEQGLSYEQYF. CDR3 nucleotide sequence: TGTGCCAGCAGTGAACAGGGACTCAGCTACGAGCAGTACTTC.

The chain employs TRBV3-1 and TRBJ2-5; 8 nucleotides agree with TRBD1. This CDR3 spans 14 amino acids. CDR1 and CDR2 (germline): LGHDT, YNNKEL (reference sequence). The V and J ends lost 5 bases and 4 bases, in that order; junction bases with no gene match: 6. The DNA of the CDR3 is TGTGCCAGCAGCAAACAGGGGGATGGAGAGACCCAGTACTTC. Protein sequence: CASSKQGDGETQYF.

Many counts were recorded for this clonotype. The chain has TRBV27 and TRBJ1-5; D is unresolved. Trimming stripped 6 bases from V and 4 bases from J, with 13 bases between. Germline assignment: CDR1 MNHEY and CDR2 SMNVEV (reference sequence). The length of the CDR3 is 14 residues. CDR3 region: CASRFEGANQPQHF. CDR3 DNA: TGTGCCAGCAGGTTTGAGGGCGCAAATCAGCCCCAGCATTTT.